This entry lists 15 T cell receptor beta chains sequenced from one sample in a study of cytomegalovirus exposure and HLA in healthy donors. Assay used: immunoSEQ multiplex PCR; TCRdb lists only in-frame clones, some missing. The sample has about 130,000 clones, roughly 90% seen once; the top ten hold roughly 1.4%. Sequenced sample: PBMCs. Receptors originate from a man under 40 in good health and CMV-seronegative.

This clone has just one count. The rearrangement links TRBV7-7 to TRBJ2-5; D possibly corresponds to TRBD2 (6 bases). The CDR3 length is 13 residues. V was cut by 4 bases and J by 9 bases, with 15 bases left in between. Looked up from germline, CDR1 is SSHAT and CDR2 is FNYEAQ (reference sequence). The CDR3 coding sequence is TGTGCCAGCAGCTCGGGACTCCAGAAGGCCCAGTACTTC. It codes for CASSSGLQKAQYF.

CDR3 loop: CASRGTGGINEQFF. CDR3 DNA sequence: TGTGCCAGCCGCGGAACGGGAGGGATCAATGAGCAGTTCTTC. V usage is TRBV6-1 and J usage is TRBJ2-1, with TRBD2 matching over 8 bases. The CDR3 has 14 amino acids. Trimming removed 8 bases from V and 6 bases from J; junction bases left unmatched: 9. The germline gives CDR1 MNHNS, CDR2 SASEGT.

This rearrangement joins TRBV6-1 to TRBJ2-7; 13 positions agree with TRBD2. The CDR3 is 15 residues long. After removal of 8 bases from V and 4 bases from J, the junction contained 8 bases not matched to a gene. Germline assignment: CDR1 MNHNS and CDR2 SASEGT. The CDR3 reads CASGSLAGGPYEQYF. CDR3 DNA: TGTGCCAGCGGGTCACTAGCGGGAGGGCCGTACGAGCAGTACTTC.

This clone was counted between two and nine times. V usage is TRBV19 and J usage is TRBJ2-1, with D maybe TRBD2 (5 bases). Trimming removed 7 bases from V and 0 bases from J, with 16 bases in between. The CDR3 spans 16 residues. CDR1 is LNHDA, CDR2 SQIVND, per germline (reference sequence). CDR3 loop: CASTSTGYSSYNEQFF. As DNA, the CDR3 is TGTGCCAGTACTTCCACGGGATACAGCTCCTACAATGAGCAGTTCTTC.

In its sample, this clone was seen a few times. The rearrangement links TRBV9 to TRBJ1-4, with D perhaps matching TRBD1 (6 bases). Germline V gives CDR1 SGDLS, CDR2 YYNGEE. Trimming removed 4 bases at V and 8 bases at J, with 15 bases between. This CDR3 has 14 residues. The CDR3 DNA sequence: TGTGCCAGCAGCCCACAGGGTGAGCGGGAAAAACTGTTTTTT. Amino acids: CASSPQGEREKLFF.

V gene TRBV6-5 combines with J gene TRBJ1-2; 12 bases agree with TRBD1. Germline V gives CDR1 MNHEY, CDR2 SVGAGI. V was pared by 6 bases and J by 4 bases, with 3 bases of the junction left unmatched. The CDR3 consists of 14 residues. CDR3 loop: CASRRDRGPYGYTF. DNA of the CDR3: TGTGCCAGCAGACGGGACAGGGGGCCCTATGGCTACACCTTC.

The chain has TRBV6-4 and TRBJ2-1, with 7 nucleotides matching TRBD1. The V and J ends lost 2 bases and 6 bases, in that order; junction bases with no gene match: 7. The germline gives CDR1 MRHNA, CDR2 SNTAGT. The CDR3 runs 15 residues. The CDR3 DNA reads TGTGCCAGCAGTGACAGGACAGGTGGGGGCAATGAGCAGTTCTTC. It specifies CASSDRTGGGNEQFF.

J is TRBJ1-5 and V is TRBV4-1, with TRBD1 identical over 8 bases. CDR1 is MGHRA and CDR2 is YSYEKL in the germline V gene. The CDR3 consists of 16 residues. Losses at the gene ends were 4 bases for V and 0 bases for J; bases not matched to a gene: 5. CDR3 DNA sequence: TGCGCCAGCAGCCGAGGACAGGGTTATAGCAATCAGCCCCAGCATTTT. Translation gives CASSRGQGYSNQPQHF.

DNA of the CDR3: TGCAGCGTTGTGGGTTTGGACTCCCCCTACAATGAGCAGTTCTTC. This sequence encodes CSVVGLDSPYNEQFF. This chain joins TRBV29-1 and TRBJ2-1, with a possible D match to TRBD2 (5 bases). Germline loops: CDR1 SQVTM, CDR2 ANQGSEA. The V end was cut by 4 bases, the J end by 2 bases, with 15 bases between. CDR3 length: 15 amino acids.

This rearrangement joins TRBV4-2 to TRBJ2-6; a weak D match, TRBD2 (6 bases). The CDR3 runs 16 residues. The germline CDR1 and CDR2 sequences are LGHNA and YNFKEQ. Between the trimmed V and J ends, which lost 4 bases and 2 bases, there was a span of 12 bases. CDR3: CASSRREVAGANVLTF. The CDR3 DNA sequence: TGTGCCAGCAGCCGGAGGGAGGTTGCTGGGGCCAACGTCCTGACTTTC.

CDR3 bases: TGTGCCAGCAGTTCTATGGGAGGGACTGGAACAGATACGCAGTATTTT. This gives the protein CASSSMGGTGTDTQYF. The V call is TRBV2, the J call TRBJ2-3; 7 bases agree with TRBD2. V was pared by 5 bases and J by 3 bases, with 11 bases of the junction left unmatched. Germline V lookup: CDR1 SNHLY, CDR2 FYNNEI. This CDR3 is 16 amino acids long.

The CDR3 DNA reads TGTGCCAGCAGCTTGGAGGGAGGACGCTTTTTAAACACCATATATTTT. Protein product: CASSLEGGRFLNTIYF. The chain recombines TRBV5-4 with TRBJ1-3, with D hard to call. V was pared by 0 bases and J by 6 bases, with 16 bases between. This CDR3 region has 16 residues. Germline V gene data show CDR1 as SGHNT and CDR2 as YYREEE (reference sequence). Filled out from reference TRBV5-4 and TRBJ1-3, the complete variable domain reads ETGVTQSPTHLIKTRGQQVTLRCSSQSGHNTVSWYQQALGQGPQFIFQYYREEENGRGNFPPRFSGLQFPNYSSELNVNALELDDSALYLCASSLEGGRFLNTIYFGEGSWLTVV.

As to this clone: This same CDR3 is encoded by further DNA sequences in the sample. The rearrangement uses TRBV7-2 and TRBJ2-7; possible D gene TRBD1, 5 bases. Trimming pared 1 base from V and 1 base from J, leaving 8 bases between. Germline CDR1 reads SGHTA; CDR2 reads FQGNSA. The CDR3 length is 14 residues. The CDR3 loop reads CASSLGGGSYEQYF. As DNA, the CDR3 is TGTGCCAGCAGCTTAGGGGGCGGATCCTACGAGCAGTACTTC.

The CDR3 here is CASSPKTEAFF. In DNA, the CDR3 is TGTGCCAGCAGCCCTAAAACTGAAGCTTTCTTT. The chain has TRBV11-2 and TRBJ1-1; D is undetermined. Trimming took off 5 bases at V and 5 bases at J, with 6 bases between the two ends. The CDR3 is 11 residues long. Germline V gene data show CDR1 as SGHAT and CDR2 as FQNNGV.

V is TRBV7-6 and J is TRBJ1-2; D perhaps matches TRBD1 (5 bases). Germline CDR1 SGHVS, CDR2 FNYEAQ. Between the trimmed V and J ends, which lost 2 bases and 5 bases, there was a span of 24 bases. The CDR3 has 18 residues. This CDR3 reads CASSLREPTASNIYGYTF. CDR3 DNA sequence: TGTGCCAGCAGCTTACGCGAGCCGACAGCGTCAAACATATATGGCTACACCTTC.